This TCR beta chain was sequenced for a study of cytotoxic CD8 clonotypes in ibrutinib-treated CLL. The V and J ends lost 0 bases and 1 base, in that order; junction bases with no gene match: 11. Germline V lookup: CDR1 SGHKS, CDR2 YYEKEE (reference sequence). The CDR3 is 18 residues long. For this clone: Its matching antigen is unknown.

Investigators sought sequencing depths of between 1 in 200,000 and 1 in 1 million T cells. Measured with immunoSEQ multiplex PCR; TCRdb has only the in-frame clones, and not every one. The data hold approximately 320,000 clones, with roughly two thirds observed a single time. Study outcomes and limitations: Clonality was elevated at ibrutinib response and had returned toward baseline at progression. Public clonotypes, rarely seen, contracted or held steady on treatment.

As input for TCR beta libraries, roughly 2 micrograms of genomic DNA came from cryopreserved PBMCs. The starting material was PBMCs, obtained after 36 months of ibrutinib treatment. This chain connects TRBV5-5 to TRBJ2-7; 9 bases agree with TRBD2. This clonotype was obtained from a human donor with chronic lymphocytic leukemia. CDR3 protein: CASSLASRGGGTSYEQYF. The CDR3 nucleotides read TGTGCCAGCAGCTTGGCCTCCCGCGGGGGGGGCACGTCCTACGAGCAGTACTTC.